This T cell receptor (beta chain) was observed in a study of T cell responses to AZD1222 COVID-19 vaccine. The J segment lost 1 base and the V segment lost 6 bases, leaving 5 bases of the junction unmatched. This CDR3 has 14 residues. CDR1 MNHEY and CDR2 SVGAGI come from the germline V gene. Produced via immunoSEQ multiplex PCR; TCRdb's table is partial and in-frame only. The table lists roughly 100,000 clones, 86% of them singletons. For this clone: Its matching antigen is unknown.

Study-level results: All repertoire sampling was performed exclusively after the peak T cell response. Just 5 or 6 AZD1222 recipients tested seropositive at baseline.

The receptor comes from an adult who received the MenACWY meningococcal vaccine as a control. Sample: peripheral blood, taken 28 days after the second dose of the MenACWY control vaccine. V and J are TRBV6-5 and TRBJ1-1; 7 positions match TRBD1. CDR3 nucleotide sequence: TGTGCCAGCAGCCAACAGGGGAAGAACACTGAAGCTTTCTTT. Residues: CASSQQGKNTEAFF.